The 10 T cell receptor beta chains listed next were all sequenced from one sample in a study of OX40 agonist ivuxolimab in advanced cancers. The method was immunoSEQ multiplex PCR; TCRdb's version includes in-frame clones alone and lacks a portion of them. The data show 30,000 to 40,000 clones, around four fifths seen once. Sequencing was performed on CD4+ or CD8+ T cells sorted from blood, taken in a trial of the OX40 agonist ivuxolimab. Every receptor here comes from an adult with an advanced solid tumor such as melanoma, head and neck, liver or kidney cancer.

This chain links TRBV5-4 with TRBJ1-1; D unclear. Germline V gene sequence: CDR1 SGHNT, CDR2 YYREEE (reference sequence). V lost 4 bases and J 6 bases, leaving 10 bases between the germline ends. The CDR3 totals 12 residues. For the CDR3, the DNA is TGTGCCAGCAGCAATGGGAGGGCTGAAGCTTTCTTT. This codes for CASSNGRAEAFF.

This chain connects TRBV28 to TRBJ2-2; 7 bases agree with TRBD1. Germline V gene lookup returns CDR1 MDHEN and CDR2 SYDVKM. There are 14 residues in the CDR3. The V gene end was trimmed by 2 bases and the J gene end by 5 bases; junction bases not matched to a gene: 2. The CDR3 nucleotides read TGTGCCAGCAGTTTAGAGGGGGCGACCGGGGAGCTGTTTTTT. Protein sequence: CASSLEGATGELFF.

CDR3: CASSLSAGGPPDTQYF. The CDR3 bases are TGTGCCAGCAGCTTATCAGCGGGAGGGCCGCCAGATACGCAGTATTTT. The rearrangement uses TRBV5-4 and TRBJ2-3, with 10 bases aligning to TRBD2. The length of the CDR3 is 16 residues. Germline lookup yields CDR1 SGHNT and CDR2 YYREEE (reference sequence). V lost 2 bases and J lost 4; bases outside the gene matches: 7.

This clone was seen once. The chain couples TRBV10-1 to TRBJ2-1; possibly TRBD1 for D (7 bases). The CDR3 spans 13 residues. Trimming left V 2 bases short and J 7 bases short, with 9 bases between. Germline V CDR1 and CDR2: WNHNN, SYGVQD (reference sequence). The CDR3 here is CASSEPGGNEQFF. The CDR3 DNA reads TGCGCCAGCAGTGAGCCAGGGGGGAATGAGCAGTTCTTC.

The chain combines TRBV27 with TRBJ2-3; D is ambiguous. Germline V gives CDR1 MNHEY, CDR2 SMNVEV (reference sequence). The V end was cut by 5 bases, the J end by 0 bases, with 15 bases between. The CDR3 totals 16 residues. The CDR3: CASSPLRHASTDTQYF. The CDR3 coding sequence is TGTGCCAGCAGTCCGTTACGACACGCTAGCACAGATACGCAGTATTTT.

This CDR3 is CASSYYRGDGEKLFF. CDR3 nucleotides: TGTGCCAGCAGTTACTATCGGGGGGACGGAGAAAAACTGTTTTTT. The chain joins TRBV6-5 to TRBJ1-4, with D maybe TRBD1 (5 bases). The CDR3 extends over 15 amino acids. Trimming cost V 1 base and J 8 bases, with 14 bases left between them. Per germline, CDR1 MNHEY and CDR2 SVGAGI.

V gene TRBV7-9 combines with J gene TRBJ2-1; possibly TRBD2 for D (6 bases). The germline V gene encodes CDR1 SEHNR and CDR2 FQNEAQ (reference sequence). The CDR3 loop spans 15 amino acids. Trimming shortened V by 5 bases and J by 7 bases, and 18 bases separated the two germline ends. This CDR3 is CASSPGMYGGNEQFF. CDR3 DNA: TGTGCCAGCAGCCCCGGAATGTATGGGGGGAATGAGCAGTTCTTC. Full variable domain (rest looked up from reference TRBV7-9 and TRBJ2-1): DTGVSQNPRHKITKRGQNVTFRCDPISEHNRLYWYRQTLGQGPEFLTYFQNEAQLEKSRLLSDRFSAERPKGSFSTLEIQRTEQGDSAMYLCASSPGMYGGNEQFFGPGTRLTVL.

The chain employs TRBV6-5 and TRBJ1-2, with 7 bases matching TRBD1. Germline V gives CDR1 MNHEY, CDR2 SVGAGI. V dropped 6 bases and J dropped 4; count of bases not matched to a gene: 8. The length of the CDR3 is 14 residues. CDR3 protein: CASSYRGEGYGYTF. In nucleotides, the CDR3 is TGTGCCAGCAGCTACAGGGGTGAGGGCTATGGCTACACCTTC.

In its sample, this clone was seen once. CDR3 amino acids: CASSLFGSATDTQYF. The CDR3 DNA reads as TGTGCCAGTAGTCTTTTCGGGAGTGCCACAGATACGCAGTATTTT. The V and J genes are TRBV19 and TRBJ2-3; D may be TRBD2 (6 bases). CDR3 length: 15 amino acids. CDR1 and CDR2 from the germline V gene are LNHDA and SQIVND (reference sequence). Trimming removed 5 bases from V and 2 bases from J, with 14 bases in between.

This clone is deemed medium-sized. This chain links TRBV13 with TRBJ1-3, with TRBD1 matching over 9 bases. V was clipped by 4 bases and J by 4 bases; unmatched bases: 8. There are 16 residues in the CDR3. From germline, CDR1 is PRHDT and CDR2 FYEKMQ (reference sequence). CDR3 region: CASSSRDRDAGNTIYF. The CDR3 region has the DNA TGTGCCAGCAGCTCCCGGGACAGGGATGCCGGAAACACCATATATTTT.